These T cell receptor beta chains were read from a single sample in a study of blood T cell repertoires in COVID-19. Using immunoSEQ multiplex PCR, the repertoire was profiled, and TCRdb retains in-frame clones only, with some absent. The sample consists of roughly 310,000 clones, roughly 90% of them appearing once. Sequenced sample: peripheral blood. These TCRs come from a woman under 40 with COVID-19, enrolled during active disease. Both conserved end residues are part of each CDR3. The D gene is left open where the match is weak. The size entry is marked missing in some rows and otherwise reads once, few, many or a size class.

D,size,J,V,CDR3,DNA
TRBD2,NA,TRBJ2-7,TRBV5-4,CASSQSGSTVDEQYF,TGTGCCAGCAGCCAAAGCGGGAGCACGGTCGACGAGCAGTACTTC
TRBD2,once,TRBJ2-1,TRBV27,CASSLLLAGGNEQFF,TGTGCCAGCAGTTTACTACTAGCGGGAGGTAATGAGCAGTTCTTC
NA,few,TRBJ1-6,TRBV5-1,CASSSSGSSYNSPLHF,TGCGCCAGCAGCAGCTCAGGGTCGTCCTATAATTCACCCCTCCACTTT
NA,NA,TRBJ1-1,TRBV3-1/TRBV3-2,CASNTRNTEAFF,TGTGCCAGCAATACACGGAACACTGAAGCTTTCTTT
NA,NA,TRBJ2-7,TRBV4-1,CASSQELPYEQYF,TGCGCCAGCAGCCAAGAGCTACCCTACGAGCAGTACTTC
TRBD1,NA,TRBJ1-2,TRBV5-1,CASSLPGQDYGYTF,TGCGCCAGCAGCTTACCAGGACAGGACTATGGCTACACCTTC
NA,NA,TRBJ1-2,TRBV2,CASSEFLLLRVDYGYTF,TGTGCCAGCAGTGAATTCCTCTTACTCCGGGTCGACTATGGCTACACCTTC
NA,NA,TRBJ1-1,TRBV18,CASSPPTTGGVGTEAFF,TGTGCCAGCTCACCACCTACTACCGGGGGGGTTGGCACTGAAGCTTTCTTT
TRBD2,NA,TRBJ2-3,TRBV6-6,CASRPPGLAADTQYF,TGTGCCAGCAGGCCTCCGGGACTAGCTGCAGATACGCAGTATTTT
TRBD1,NA,TRBJ2-5,TRBV15,CATSRDGTGWAETQYF,TGTGCCACCAGCAGAGATGGGACAGGTTGGGCCGAGACCCAGTACTTC
NA,once,TRBJ1-1,TRBV19,CASRTAMNTEAFF,TGTGCCAGTAGGACAGCTATGAACACTGAAGCTTTCTTT
TRBD1,NA,TRBJ2-7,TRBV19,CASSPRGQGAWEQYF,TGTGCCAGTAGCCCCCGTGGACAGGGGGCTTGGGAGCAGTACTTC
TRBD1,NA,TRBJ2-2,TRBV11-2,CASSPRQKTGLTGELFF,TGTGCCAGCAGTCCTCGCCAAAAGACAGGGCTTACCGGGGAGCTGTTTTTT
NA,NA,TRBJ1-5,TRBV21-1,CASSKGVREGNQPQHF,TGTGCCAGCAGCAAAGGAGTCAGGGAGGGGAATCAGCCCCAGCATTTT
NA,once,TRBJ2-5,TRBV11-2,CASSLDVINEGGRWETQYF,TGTGCCAGCAGCTTAGACGTAATAAATGAAGGGGGACGCTGGGAGACCCAGTACTTC
NA,NA,TRBJ1-1,TRBV2,CASKGGARGTEAFF,TGTGCCAGCAAAGGGGGTGCCCGGGGCACTGAAGCTTTCTTT
TRBD2,NA,TRBJ2-1,TRBV6-5,CASSRGLEYNEQFF,TGTGCCAGCAGCAGGGGACTAGAATACAATGAGCAGTTCTTC
NA,NA,TRBJ1-2,TRBV14,CASSQDNGGGYGYTF,TGTGCCAGCAGCCAAGATAATGGGGGCGGCTATGGCTACACCTTC
TRBD2,NA,TRBJ2-7,TRBV9,CASSVQGGYEQYF,TGTGCCAGCAGCGTACAGGGAGGGTACGAGCAGTACTTC
NA,NA,TRBJ2-2,TRBV19,CASRPSGHYTGELFF,TGTGCCAGTAGACCTTCAGGACATTACACCGGGGAGCTGTTTTTT
TRBD1,NA,TRBJ1-4,TRBV3-1/TRBV3-2,CASSQAGGRVEKLFF,TGTGCCAGCAGCCAAGCAGGGGGCAGGGTTGAAAAACTGTTTTTT
NA,NA,TRBJ2-7,TRBV18,CASSPRQAPYEQYF,TGTGCCAGCTCACCTAGACAGGCCCCCTACGAGCAGTACTTC
TRBD2,NA,TRBJ2-1,TRBV6-4,CASSEGGRASIGEQFF,TGTGCCAGCAGTGAGGGCGGGAGGGCCTCGATTGGTGAGCAGTTCTTC
NA,NA,TRBJ1-6,TRBV3-1/TRBV3-2,CASSQFLGDSPLHF,TGTGCCAGCAGCCAATTTCTGGGAGACTCACCCCTCCACTTT
TRBD1,NA,TRBJ1-6,TRBV30,CAWSVQGQGFNSPLHF,TGTGCCTGGAGTGTTCAAGGACAGGGGTTTAATTCACCCCTCCACTTT
TRBD1,NA,TRBJ2-5,TRBV27,CASSPLTGGETQYF,TGTGCCAGCAGCCCTCTTACAGGGGGTGAGACCCAGTACTTC
TRBD1,NA,TRBJ2-2,TRBV5-1,CASSSGQGETGELFF,TGCGCCAGCAGCTCCGGACAGGGAGAGACCGGGGAGCTGTTTTTT
NA,NA,TRBJ2-1,TRBV10-1,CASSGAGRSDEQFF,TGCGCCAGCAGTGGGGCAGGGAGGAGCGATGAGCAGTTCTTC
TRBD1,NA,TRBJ1-5,TRBV2,CASSERRGGGNQPQHF,TGTGCCAGCAGTGAACGACGAGGGGGCGGCAATCAGCCCCAGCATTTT